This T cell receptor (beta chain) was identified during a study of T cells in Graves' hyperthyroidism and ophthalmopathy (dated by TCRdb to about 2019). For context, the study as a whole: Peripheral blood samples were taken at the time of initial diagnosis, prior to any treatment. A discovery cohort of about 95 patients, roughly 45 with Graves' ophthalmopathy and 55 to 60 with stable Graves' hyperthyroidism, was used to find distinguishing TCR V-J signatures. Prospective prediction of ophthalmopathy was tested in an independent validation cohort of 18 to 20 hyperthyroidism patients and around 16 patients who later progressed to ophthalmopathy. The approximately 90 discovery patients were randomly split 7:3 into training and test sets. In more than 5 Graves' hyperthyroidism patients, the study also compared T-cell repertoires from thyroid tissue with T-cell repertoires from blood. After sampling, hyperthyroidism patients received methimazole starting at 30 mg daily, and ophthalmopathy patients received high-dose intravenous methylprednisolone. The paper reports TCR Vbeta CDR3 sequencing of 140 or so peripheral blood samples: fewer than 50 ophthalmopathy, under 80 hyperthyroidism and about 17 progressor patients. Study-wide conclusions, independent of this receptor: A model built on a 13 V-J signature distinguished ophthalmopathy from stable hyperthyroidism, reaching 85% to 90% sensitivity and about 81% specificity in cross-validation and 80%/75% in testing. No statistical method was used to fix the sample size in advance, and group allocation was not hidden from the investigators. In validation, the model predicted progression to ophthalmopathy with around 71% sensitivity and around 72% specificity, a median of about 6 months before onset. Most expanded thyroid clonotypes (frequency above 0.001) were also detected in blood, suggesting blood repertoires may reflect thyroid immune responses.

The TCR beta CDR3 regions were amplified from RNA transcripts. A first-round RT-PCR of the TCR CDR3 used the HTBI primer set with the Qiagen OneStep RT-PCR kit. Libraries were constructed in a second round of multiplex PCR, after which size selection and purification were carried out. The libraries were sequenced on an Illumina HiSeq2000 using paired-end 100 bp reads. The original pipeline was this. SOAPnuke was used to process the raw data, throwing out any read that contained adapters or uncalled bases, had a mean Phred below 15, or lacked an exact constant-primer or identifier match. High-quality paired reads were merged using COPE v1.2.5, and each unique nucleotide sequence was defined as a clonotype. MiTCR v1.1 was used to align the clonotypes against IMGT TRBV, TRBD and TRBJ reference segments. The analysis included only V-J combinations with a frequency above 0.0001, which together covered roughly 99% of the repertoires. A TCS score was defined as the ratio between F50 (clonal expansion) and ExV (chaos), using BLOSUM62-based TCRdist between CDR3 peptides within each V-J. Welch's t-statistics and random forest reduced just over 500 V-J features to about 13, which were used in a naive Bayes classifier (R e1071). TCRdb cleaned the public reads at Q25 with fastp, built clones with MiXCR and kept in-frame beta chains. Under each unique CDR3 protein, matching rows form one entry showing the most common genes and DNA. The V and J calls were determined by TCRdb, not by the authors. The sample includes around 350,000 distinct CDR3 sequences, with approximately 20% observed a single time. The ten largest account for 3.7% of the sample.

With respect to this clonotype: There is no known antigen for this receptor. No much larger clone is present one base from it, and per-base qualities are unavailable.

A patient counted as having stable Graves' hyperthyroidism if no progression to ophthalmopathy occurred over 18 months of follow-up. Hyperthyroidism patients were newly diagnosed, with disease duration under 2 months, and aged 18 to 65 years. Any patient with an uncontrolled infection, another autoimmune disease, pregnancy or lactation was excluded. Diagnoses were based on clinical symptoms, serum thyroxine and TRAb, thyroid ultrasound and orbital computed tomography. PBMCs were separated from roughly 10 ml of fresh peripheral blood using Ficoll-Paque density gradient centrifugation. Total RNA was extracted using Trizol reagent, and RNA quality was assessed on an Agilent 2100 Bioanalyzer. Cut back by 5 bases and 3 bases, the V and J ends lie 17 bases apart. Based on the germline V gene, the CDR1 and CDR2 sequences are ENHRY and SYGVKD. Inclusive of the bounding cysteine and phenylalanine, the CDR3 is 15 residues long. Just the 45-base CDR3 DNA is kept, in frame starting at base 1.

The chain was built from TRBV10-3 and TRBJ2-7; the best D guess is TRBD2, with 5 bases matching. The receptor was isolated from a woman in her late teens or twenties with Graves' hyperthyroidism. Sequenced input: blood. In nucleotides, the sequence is TGTGCCATCAGTAAGGGAGACCGATCTAGCTACGAGCAGTACTTC. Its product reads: CAISKGDRSSYEQYF.